One and the same sample provided the 32 T cell receptor beta chains below, sequenced in a study of cytotoxic CD8 clonotypes in ibrutinib-treated CLL. The data were produced by immunoSEQ multiplex PCR, yet TCRdb's version contains in-frame clones alone and is incomplete. The sample includes roughly 130,000 clones, around 90% seen only once; the top ten take 10% to 11%. This material consisted of PBMCs, taken after 12 months of ibrutinib treatment. Receptors originate from a human donor with chronic lymphocytic leukemia.

The rearrangement uses TRBV6-5 and TRBJ2-7; 7 nucleotides align to TRBD2. The CDR3 runs 14 residues. Per the germline V gene, CDR1 is MNHEY and CDR2 is SVGAGI. With V trimmed by 3 bases and J by 2 bases, 4 bases remained unmatched. As DNA, the CDR3 is TGTGCCAGCAGTTATGGCGGGAGTCCCTACGAGCAGTACTTC. The encoded protein is CASSYGGSPYEQYF.

The chain links TRBV10-3 to TRBJ1-5; no definite D call. The germline gives CDR1 ENHRY, CDR2 SYGVKD. CDR3 length equals 14 residues. Deletions cut 3 bases from V and 0 bases from J, with 6 bases between. The CDR3 DNA reads as TGTGCCATCAGTGACCGAAATAGCAATCAGCCCCAGCATTTT. Amino acids: CAISDRNSNQPQHF.

The chain couples TRBV28 to TRBJ1-4; TRBD1 might be the D (6 bases). CDR3 size: 15 residues. Germline V CDR1 and CDR2: MDHEN, SYDVKM. Between the trimmed V and J ends, which lost 3 bases and 5 bases, there was a span of 13 bases. The CDR3 protein is CASSFGGRLNEKLFF. The CDR3 DNA is TGTGCCAGCAGTTTCGGGGGGCGGTTAAATGAAAAACTGTTTTTT. Using reference TRBV28 and TRBJ1-4 for the parts outside the CDR3, the full variable domain is DVKVTQSSRYLVKRTGEKVFLECVQDMDHENMFWYRQDPGLGLRLIYFSYDVKMKEKGDIPEGYSVSREKKERFSLILESASTNQTSMYLCASSFGGRLNEKLFFGSGTQLSVL.

The rearrangement uses TRBV27 and TRBJ2-3; 11 bases fit TRBD1. V lost 2 bases and J lost 5; bases outside the gene matches: 3. CDR3 length equals 15 residues. CDR1 MNHEY and CDR2 SMNVEV come from the germline V gene (reference sequence). In nucleotides, the CDR3 is TGTGCCAGCAGTTTAGGACAGGGGGCCATAGATACGCAGTATTTT. Translation gives CASSLGQGAIDTQYF.

This clone came up once. The chain couples TRBV4-3 to TRBJ1-3, with D unclear. Germline loops: CDR1 LGHNA, CDR2 YSLEER. Trimming left V 0 bases short and J 0 bases short, with 9 bases between. The CDR3 is made up of 16 amino acids. For the CDR3, the DNA is TGCGCCAGCAGCCAAGATGGGTCGCGCTCTGGAAACACCATATATTTT. Translated: CASSQDGSRSGNTIYF.

The V call is TRBV5-6, the J call TRBJ1-5; possibly TRBD1 for D (6 bases). V was clipped by 4 bases and J by 9 bases, with 11 bases between them. The CDR3 is made up of 12 amino acids. Germline CDR1 and CDR2: SGHDT and YYEEEE. This chain's CDR3 is CASSLVGGPQHF. The DNA for the CDR3 is TGTGCCAGCAGCCTGGTAGGGGGGCCCCAGCATTTT.

This clone was seen only once. The rearrangement joins TRBV7-6 to TRBJ2-7; 10 bases are a match to TRBD2. The length of the CDR3 is 14 residues. With V trimmed by 5 bases and J by 6 bases, 7 bases remained unmatched. Germline V gene data show CDR1 as SGHVS and CDR2 as FNYEAQ. CDR3 sequence: CASSRSGRASEQYF. The CDR3 DNA reads as TGTGCCAGCAGCCGAAGCGGGAGGGCCTCCGAGCAGTACTTC. The variable domain in full, with the rest retrieved from reference TRBV7-6 and TRBJ2-7, is GAGVSQSPRYKVTKRGQDVALRCDPISGHVSLYWYRQALGQGPEFLTYFNYEAQQDKSGLPNDRFSAERPEGSISTLTIQRTEQRDSAMYRCASSRSGRASEQYFGPGTRLTVT.

Turning to this clone: One end of the junction fails to match germline, which may point to a read error. V usage is TRBV6-6 and J usage is TRBJ2-7; 7 positions match TRBD2. The CDR3 contains 15 residues. Germline CDR1 and CDR2: MNHNY and SVGAGI (reference sequence). The CDR3 reads CASSYSGLPSHEQYF. For the CDR3, the DNA is TGTGCCAGCAGTTACTCGGGACTACCCTCCCACGAGCAGTACTTC.

The V gene is TRBV5-8, the J gene TRBJ2-7; D may correspond to TRBD1 or TRBD2 (5 bases each). This CDR3 is built from 10 residues. V shed 8 bases and J shed 9 bases, with 12 bases lying between them. CDR1 and CDR2 (germline): SGHTS, YDEGEE. The CDR3 is CASFGDGQYF. The CDR3 bases are TGTGCCAGTTTCGGGGACGGGCAGTACTTC.

This chain joins TRBV27 and TRBJ2-1; D perhaps matches TRBD1 (6 bases). Germline V lookup: CDR1 MNHEY, CDR2 SMNVEV (reference sequence). V lost 4 bases to trimming and J lost 2 bases, with 21 bases between them. This CDR3 has 18 residues. CDR3 coding DNA: TGTGCCAGCAGTTCAACCTACCCCGGGACACTCACCTACAATGAGCAGTTCTTC. Encoded protein: CASSSTYPGTLTYNEQFF.

The table lists this clone with a count of one. This chain joins TRBV4-3 and TRBJ2-1; D remains unclear. V lost 3 bases to trimming and J lost 3 bases, with 15 bases between them. This CDR3 is built from 16 residues. The germline gives CDR1 LGHNA, CDR2 YSLEER. The CDR3: CASSHLPDPVYNEQFF. The CDR3 DNA sequence: TGCGCCAGCAGCCATCTCCCGGACCCGGTCTACAATGAGCAGTTCTTC.

V and J are TRBV4-1 and TRBJ2-4; 9 nucleotides agree with TRBD1. The germline CDR1 and CDR2 sequences are MGHRA and YSYEKL. V lost 7 bases and J lost 0; bases outside the gene matches: 10. The CDR3 length is 17 residues. This chain's CDR3 is CASTPLDRGLAKNIQYF. CDR3 coding DNA: TGCGCCAGCACCCCATTGGACAGGGGACTAGCCAAAAACATTCAGTACTTC.

The V and J genes are TRBV9 and TRBJ2-3; 9 positions agree with TRBD2. The V gene end was trimmed by 4 bases and the J gene end by 4 bases; junction bases not matched to a gene: 10. Per germline, CDR1 SGDLS and CDR2 YYNGEE. The CDR3 contains 16 residues. CDR3 DNA sequence: TGTGCCAGCAGCCACTTCGGCGGGAGGGCCGCAGATACGCAGTATTTT. Residues: CASSHFGGRAADTQYF.

The gene calls are TRBV7-2 and TRBJ1-2; 8 bases align to TRBD1. The CDR3 totals 15 residues. Trimming cost V 1 base and J 3 bases; bases outside gene matches: 4. CDR1 SGHTA and CDR2 FQGNSA come from the germline V gene. In DNA form, the CDR3 reads TGTGCCAGCAGCTTAGTGGCAGGGGGCTACTATGGCTACACCTTC. It encodes CASSLVAGGYYGYTF.

This clone was detected only a few times. For the CDR3, the DNA is TGTGCCAGCAGCTTCGACAGGGTCACTGAAGCTTTCTTT. Translation gives CASSFDRVTEAFF. The J gene is TRBJ1-1, the V gene TRBV7-9; the match to TRBD1 covers 7 bases. V lost 3 bases to trimming and J lost 4 bases; unmatched junction nucleotides: 2. CDR3 length equals 13 residues. Germline V gene sequence: CDR1 SEHNR, CDR2 FQNEAQ (reference sequence). The variable domain in full, completed from reference TRBV7-9 and TRBJ1-1, reads DTGVSQNPRHKITKRGQNVTFRCDPISEHNRLYWYRQTLGQGPEFLTYFQNEAQLEKSRLLSDRFSAERPKGSFSTLEIQRTEQGDSAMYLCASSFDRVTEAFFGQGTRLTVV.

The chain employs TRBV5-5 and TRBJ2-7; D is undetermined. Germline CDR1 and CDR2: SGHKS and YYEKEE (reference sequence). This CDR3 has 14 amino acids. V lost 0 bases and J lost 0, with 7 bases in between. The CDR3 DNA is TGTGCCAGCAGCTTGGCCCGCTACTCCTACGAGCAGTACTTC. Its protein product is CASSLARYSYEQYF. The full variable domain, in which reference TRBV5-5 and TRBJ2-7 provide the parts outside the CDR3, is DAGVTQSPTHLIKTRGQQVTLRCSPISGHKSVSWYQQVLGQGPQFIFQYYEKEERGRGNFPDRFSARQFPNYSSELNVNALLLGDSALYLCASSLARYSYEQYFGPGTRLTVT.

This clone is a singleton in its sample. The chain employs TRBV27 and TRBJ2-7; the match to TRBD2 covers 7 bases. The germline gives CDR1 MNHEY, CDR2 SMNVEV (reference sequence). The trim removed 3 bases at V and 7 bases at J, leaving 6 bases unmatched. This CDR3 region has 13 residues. The CDR3 coding sequence is TGTGCCAGCAGTTTTGGGGGGGACCGGGAGCAGTACTTC. Protein product: CASSFGGDREQYF.

J is TRBJ2-7 and V is TRBV10-3; tentatively, D is TRBD2 (6 bases). This CDR3 comprises 13 residues. The germline V gene has CDR1 ENHRY and CDR2 SYGVKD. The germline V and J ends were trimmed by 10 bases and 6 bases, with 19 bases remaining between them. Written as DNA, the CDR3 is TGTGCCACCTCCGGAGGGGTTTATAGCGAGCAGTACTTC. It codes for CATSGGVYSEQYF.

The V gene is TRBV7-9, the J gene TRBJ2-7; D assignment may be TRBD1 or TRBD2 (6 bases each). V was trimmed by 5 bases and J by 6 bases, leaving 17 bases between them. CDR1 is SEHNR and CDR2 is FQNEAQ in the germline V gene (reference sequence). This CDR3 has 14 residues. The CDR3 sequence: CASSPRGVNGEQYF. CDR3 in DNA: TGTGCCAGCAGCCCGAGGGGGGTAAATGGCGAGCAGTACTTC.

This chain links TRBV10-3 with TRBJ2-3; 10 bases are shared with TRBD1. The CDR3 sequence is 16 residues long. The germline V gene has CDR1 ENHRY and CDR2 SYGVKD. V gave up 8 bases and J gave up 7 bases; unmatched junction bases: 15. The CDR3 sequence is CAIQAGTGAPENTQYF. The CDR3 DNA reads TGTGCCATCCAAGCCGGGACAGGGGCGCCCGAGAATACGCAGTATTTT.

The chain couples TRBV5-1 to TRBJ2-7; 7 nucleotides align to TRBD2. The V and J ends lost 5 bases and 5 bases, in that order; junction bases with no gene match: 10. The V gene's germline CDR1 is SGHRS and CDR2 YFSETQ. This CDR3 has 14 residues. The CDR3 protein is CASSPGGSFHEQYF. The DNA for the CDR3 is TGCGCCAGCAGTCCGGGCGGGAGTTTCCACGAGCAGTACTTC.

CDR3 coding DNA: TGTGCCAGTAGTGGGATGTTAGTAGTTGGTGAGCAGTTCTTC. The encoded protein is CASSGMLVVGEQFF. The V call is TRBV19, the J call TRBJ2-1, with D unclear. Between the trimmed V and J ends, which lost 5 bases and 9 bases, there was a span of 17 bases. The CDR3 extends over 14 amino acids. Germline CDR1 is LNHDA and CDR2 is SQIVND (reference sequence).

This chain connects TRBV28 to TRBJ1-5; 10 bases align to TRBD1. From germline, CDR1 is MDHEN and CDR2 SYDVKM. The CDR3 consists of 15 residues. V lost 6 bases, J lost 2 bases, and 4 bases stayed unmatched. CDR3 in DNA: TGTGCCAGCAGGTCAGGGACAGGGGGCAATCAGCCCCAGCATTTT. It yields the protein CASRSGTGGNQPQHF. The complete variable domain, with remaining parts taken from reference TRBV28 and TRBJ1-5, reads DVKVTQSSRYLVKRTGEKVFLECVQDMDHENMFWYRQDPGLGLRLIYFSYDVKMKEKGDIPEGYSVSREKKERFSLILESASTNQTSMYLCASRSGTGGNQPQHFGDGTRLSIL.

V and J are TRBV2 and TRBJ2-2; a possible D gene is TRBD1 (6 bases). This CDR3 has 15 amino acids. Trimming left V 3 bases short and J 6 bases short, with 14 bases between. Germline CDR1 reads SNHLY; CDR2 reads FYNNEI. In DNA, the CDR3 is TGTGCCAGCAGTGATGGCAGGGGTTACCCCGGGGAGCTGTTTTTT. This gives the protein CASSDGRGYPGELFF.

V usage is TRBV5-8 and J usage is TRBJ2-3; D is unclear. Germline values: CDR1 SGHTS, CDR2 YDEGEE. V shed 0 bases and J shed 0 bases, with 14 bases lying between them. The CDR3 is made up of 17 amino acids. CDR3 nucleotide sequence: TGTGCCAGCAGCTTGGCTATGAGTATTCTTAGCACAGATACGCAGTATTTT. Translating gives CASSLAMSILSTDTQYF.

The rearrangement links TRBV6-5 to TRBJ2-5; the D call may be TRBD1 or TRBD2 (5 bases each). Germline CDR1 and CDR2: MNHEY and SVGAGI. The CDR3 totals 13 residues. V was shortened by 10 bases and J by 3 bases, with 15 bases between the two germline ends. CDR3 loop: CAISRDVKETQYF. The CDR3 DNA follows: TGTGCCATCTCTAGGGACGTAAAAGAGACCCAGTACTTC.

This chain uses TRBV9 with TRBJ2-1, with 9 bases matching TRBD2. V was clipped by 4 bases and J by 0 bases; unmatched bases: 8. CDR3 length: 17 amino acids. Germline V CDR1 and CDR2: SGDLS, YYNGEE. In DNA, the CDR3 is TGTGCCAGCAGCATCACGTTAGCGGGAGTCTCCTACAATGAGCAGTTCTTC. As protein: CASSITLAGVSYNEQFF.

V usage is TRBV2 and J usage is TRBJ2-7, with 7 bases aligning to TRBD1. Germline V gene lookup returns CDR1 SNHLY and CDR2 FYNNEI. J gave up 6 bases and V 7 bases, and 3 bases lay outside the gene matches. The CDR3 runs to 11 residues. The CDR3 protein is CASTPGGEQYF. The CDR3, as DNA: TGTGCCAGCACCCCAGGGGGCGAGCAGTACTTC.

V is TRBV7-9 and J is TRBJ1-2, with D possibly TRBD1 on 5 matching bases. The germline V gene encodes CDR1 SEHNR and CDR2 FQNEAQ (reference sequence). CDR3 length equals 13 residues. V shed 7 bases and J shed 6 bases, with 15 bases lying between them. The chain's CDR3 is CASILQGGHGYTF. In nucleotides, the CDR3 is TGTGCCAGCATCCTTCAGGGAGGCCATGGCTACACCTTC. Variable domain in full (rest from reference TRBV7-9 and TRBJ1-2): DTGVSQNPRHKITKRGQNVTFRCDPISEHNRLYWYRQTLGQGPEFLTYFQNEAQLEKSRLLSDRFSAERPKGSFSTLEIQRTEQGDSAMYLCASILQGGHGYTFGSGTRLTVV.

The V call is TRBV28, the J call TRBJ2-3; D not certain. Germline assignment: CDR1 MDHEN and CDR2 SYDVKM. V lost 2 bases and J lost 1, with 7 bases in between. This CDR3 comprises 14 residues. In DNA form, the CDR3 reads TGTGCCAGCAGTTTAAATTACCGCACAGATACGCAGTATTTT. This gives the protein CASSLNYRTDTQYF.

This sequence joins TRBV28 and TRBJ2-7; 8 nucleotides match TRBD1. The CDR3 loop spans 15 amino acids. Germline CDR1 is MDHEN and CDR2 is SYDVKM. J lost 0 bases, V lost 6 bases, and 7 bases had no gene match. CDR3 bases: TGTGCCAGCAGCCGGACAGGGAGAAGCTCCTACGAGCAGTACTTC. Encoded protein: CASSRTGRSSYEQYF.

J is TRBJ2-2 and V is TRBV6-5; 7 nucleotides agree with TRBD1. J was trimmed by 6 bases and V by 2 bases; bases with no gene match: 6. CDR1 and CDR2 from the germline V gene are MNHEY and SVGAGI. This CDR3 comprises 15 residues. CDR3 loop: CASSYVRQGSGELFF. CDR3 nucleotides: TGTGCCAGCAGTTACGTCCGACAGGGCTCCGGGGAGCTGTTTTTT.